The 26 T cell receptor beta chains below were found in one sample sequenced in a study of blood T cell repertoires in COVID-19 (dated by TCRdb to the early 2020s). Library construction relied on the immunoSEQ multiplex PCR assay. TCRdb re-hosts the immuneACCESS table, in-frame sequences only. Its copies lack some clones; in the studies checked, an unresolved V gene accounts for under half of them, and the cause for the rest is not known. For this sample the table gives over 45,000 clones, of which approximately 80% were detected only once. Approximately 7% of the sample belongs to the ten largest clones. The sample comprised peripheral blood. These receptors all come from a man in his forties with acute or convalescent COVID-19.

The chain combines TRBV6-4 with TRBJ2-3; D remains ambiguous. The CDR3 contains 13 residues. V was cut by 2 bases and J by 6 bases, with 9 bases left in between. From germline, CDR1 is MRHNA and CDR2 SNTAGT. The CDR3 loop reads CASSDGPSDTQYF. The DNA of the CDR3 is TGTGCCAGCAGTGACGGGCCTTCGGATACGCAGTATTTT.

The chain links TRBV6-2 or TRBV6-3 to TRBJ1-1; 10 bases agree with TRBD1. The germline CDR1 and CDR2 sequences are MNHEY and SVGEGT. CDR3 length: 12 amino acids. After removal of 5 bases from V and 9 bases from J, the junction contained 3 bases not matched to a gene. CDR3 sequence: CASSPGQGKAFF. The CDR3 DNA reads TGTGCCAGCAGTCCGGGACAGGGGAAAGCTTTCTTT.

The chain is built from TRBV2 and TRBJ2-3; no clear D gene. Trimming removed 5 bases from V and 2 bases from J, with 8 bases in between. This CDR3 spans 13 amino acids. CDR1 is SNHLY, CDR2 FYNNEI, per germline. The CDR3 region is CASSLVNTDTQYF. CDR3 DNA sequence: TGTGCCAGCAGTCTAGTAAACACAGATACGCAGTATTTT.

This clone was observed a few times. For the CDR3, the DNA is TGCGCCAGCAGCCACCGCTATGGCACTGGAGGGGAAGCTTTCTTT. Translating gives CASSHRYGTGGEAFF. This rearrangement joins TRBV4-1 to TRBJ1-1, with unresolved D. V was trimmed by 3 bases and J by 8 bases, leaving 19 bases between them. The CDR3 is 15 residues long. In germline, CDR1 is MGHRA, CDR2 YSYEKL.

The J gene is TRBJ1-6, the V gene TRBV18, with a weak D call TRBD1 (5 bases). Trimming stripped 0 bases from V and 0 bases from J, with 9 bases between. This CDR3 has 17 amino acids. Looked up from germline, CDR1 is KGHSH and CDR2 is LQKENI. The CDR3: CASSPPTGGSYNSPLHF. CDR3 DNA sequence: TGTGCCAGCTCACCACCAACAGGCGGCTCCTATAATTCACCCCTCCACTTT.

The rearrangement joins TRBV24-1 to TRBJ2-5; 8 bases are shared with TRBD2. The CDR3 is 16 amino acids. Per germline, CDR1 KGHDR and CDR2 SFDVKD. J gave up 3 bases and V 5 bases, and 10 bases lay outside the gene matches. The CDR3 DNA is TGTGCCACCAGTGGCACCGCGGGGGGTCACAAAGAGACCCAGTACTTC. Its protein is CATSGTAGGHKETQYF.

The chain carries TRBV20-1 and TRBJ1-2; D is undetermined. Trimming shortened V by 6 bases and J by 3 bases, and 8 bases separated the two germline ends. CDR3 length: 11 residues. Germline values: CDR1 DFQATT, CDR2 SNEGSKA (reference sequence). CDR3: CSAESHYGYTF. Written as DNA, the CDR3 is TGCAGTGCGGAGAGCCACTATGGCTACACCTTC.

CDR3 amino acids: CASRHRGTTYEQYF. The CDR3 nucleotides read TGTGCCAGCAGACACAGGGGGACAACCTACGAGCAGTACTTC. The V gene is TRBV6-5, the J gene TRBJ2-7, with 8 bases fitting TRBD1. Germline lookup yields CDR1 MNHEY and CDR2 SVGAGI. J lost 2 bases, V lost 6 bases, and 6 bases had no gene match. The CDR3 is made up of 14 amino acids.

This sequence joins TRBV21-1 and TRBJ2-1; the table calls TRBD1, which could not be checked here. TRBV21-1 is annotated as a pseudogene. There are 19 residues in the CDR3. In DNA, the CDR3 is TGTGCCAGCAGCAAAGATCTGGGTGGTGACAGGGTCTCCTACAATGAGCAGTTCTTC. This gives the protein CASSKDLGGDRVSYNEQFF.

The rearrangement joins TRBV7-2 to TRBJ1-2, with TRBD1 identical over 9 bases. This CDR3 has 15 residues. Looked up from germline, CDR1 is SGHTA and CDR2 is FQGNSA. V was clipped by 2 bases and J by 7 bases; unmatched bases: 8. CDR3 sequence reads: CASSLTGTGKLGYTF. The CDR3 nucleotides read TGTGCCAGCAGCTTAACCGGGACAGGGAAGCTTGGCTACACCTTC.

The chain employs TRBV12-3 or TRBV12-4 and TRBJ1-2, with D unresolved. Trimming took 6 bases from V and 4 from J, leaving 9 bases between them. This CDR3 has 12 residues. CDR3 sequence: CASSPGVYGYTF. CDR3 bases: TGTGCCAGCAGCCCGGGAGTCTATGGCTACACCTTC.

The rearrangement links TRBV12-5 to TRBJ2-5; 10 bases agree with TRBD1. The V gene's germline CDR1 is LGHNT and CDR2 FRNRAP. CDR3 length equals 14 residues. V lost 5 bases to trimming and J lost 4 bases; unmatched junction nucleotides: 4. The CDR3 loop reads CASGLRDRGETQYF. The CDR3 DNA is TGTGCTAGTGGTCTACGGGACAGGGGAGAGACCCAGTACTTC. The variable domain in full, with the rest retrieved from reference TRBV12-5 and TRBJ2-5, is DARVTQTPRHKVTEMGQEVTMRCQPILGHNTVFWYRQTMMQGLELLAYFRNRAPLDDSGMPKDRFSAEMPDATLATLKIQPSEPRDSAVYFCASGLRDRGETQYFGPGTRLLVL.

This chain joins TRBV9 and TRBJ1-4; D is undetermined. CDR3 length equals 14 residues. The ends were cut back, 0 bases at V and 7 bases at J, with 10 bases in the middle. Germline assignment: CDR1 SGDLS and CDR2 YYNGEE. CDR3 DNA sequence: TGTGCCAGCAGCGTAGCCGGGGTGGGTGAAAAACTGTTTTTT. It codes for CASSVAGVGEKLFF.

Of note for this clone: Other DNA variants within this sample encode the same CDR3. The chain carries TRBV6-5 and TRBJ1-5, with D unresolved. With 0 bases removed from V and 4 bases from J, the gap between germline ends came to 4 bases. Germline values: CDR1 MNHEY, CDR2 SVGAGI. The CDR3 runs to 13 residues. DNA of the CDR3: TGTGCCAGCAGTTACTCCCGGAATCAGCCCCAGCATTTT. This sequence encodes CASSYSRNQPQHF.

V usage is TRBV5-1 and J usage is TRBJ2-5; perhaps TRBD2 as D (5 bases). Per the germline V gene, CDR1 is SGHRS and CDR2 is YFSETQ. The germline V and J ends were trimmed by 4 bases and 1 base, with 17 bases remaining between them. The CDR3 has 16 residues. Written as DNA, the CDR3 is TGCGCCAGCAGCCCCGGACTCCTACCCTCCCAAGAGACCCAGTACTTC. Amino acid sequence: CASSPGLLPSQETQYF.

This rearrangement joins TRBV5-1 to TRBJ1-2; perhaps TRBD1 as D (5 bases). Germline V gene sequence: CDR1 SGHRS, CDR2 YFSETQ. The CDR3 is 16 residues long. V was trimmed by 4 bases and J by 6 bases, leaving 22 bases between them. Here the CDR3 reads CASSPAGRGSANGYTF. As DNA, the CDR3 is TGCGCCAGCAGCCCGGCGGGGCGGGGTTCCGCTAATGGCTACACCTTC.

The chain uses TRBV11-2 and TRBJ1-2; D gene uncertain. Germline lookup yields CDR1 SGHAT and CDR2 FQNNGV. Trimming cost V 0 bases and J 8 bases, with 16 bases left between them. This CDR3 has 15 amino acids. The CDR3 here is CASSLDPGLRLGYTF. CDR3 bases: TGTGCCAGCAGCTTAGACCCTGGGTTGCGGTTAGGCTACACCTTC.

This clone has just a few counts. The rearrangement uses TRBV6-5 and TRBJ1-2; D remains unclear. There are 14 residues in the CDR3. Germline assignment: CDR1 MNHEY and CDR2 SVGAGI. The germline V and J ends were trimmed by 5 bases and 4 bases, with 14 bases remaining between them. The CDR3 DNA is TGTGCCAGCAGTAGCATCCTACGGGGCTATGGCTACACCTTC. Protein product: CASSSILRGYGYTF.

In nucleotides, the CDR3 is TGTGCCAGCTCACCGGACAGAGAGCAGTACTTC. It encodes CASSPDREQYF. The chain joins TRBV18 to TRBJ2-7, with a weak D call TRBD1 (6 bases). This CDR3 contains 11 residues. The V gene's germline CDR1 is KGHSH and CDR2 LQKENI. V lost 3 bases, J lost 7 bases, and 7 bases lay in between.

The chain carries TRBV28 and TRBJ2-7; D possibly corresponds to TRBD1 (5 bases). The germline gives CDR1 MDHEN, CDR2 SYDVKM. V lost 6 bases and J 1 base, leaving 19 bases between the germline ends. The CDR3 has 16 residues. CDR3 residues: CASRSPGLGLSYEQYF. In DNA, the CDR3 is TGTGCCAGCAGGTCCCCAGGGTTGGGGTTATCCTACGAGCAGTACTTC.

The CDR3 here is CAISEVGQGAGVDTQYF. CDR3 DNA sequence: TGTGCCATCAGTGAGGTGGGACAGGGGGCTGGGGTAGATACGCAGTATTTT. The rearrangement uses TRBV10-3 and TRBJ2-3; 12 bases agree with TRBD1. The CDR3 runs 17 residues. V was pared by 2 bases and J by 5 bases, with 8 bases of the junction left unmatched. Germline V CDR1 and CDR2: ENHRY, SYGVKD.

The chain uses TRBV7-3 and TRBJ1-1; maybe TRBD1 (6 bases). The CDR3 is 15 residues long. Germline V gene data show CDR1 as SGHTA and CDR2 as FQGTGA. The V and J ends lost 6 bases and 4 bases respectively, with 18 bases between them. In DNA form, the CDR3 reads TGTGCCAGCAGTTTTTTAGGGCAGGGGCTCACTGAAGCTTTCTTT. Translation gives CASSFLGQGLTEAFF.

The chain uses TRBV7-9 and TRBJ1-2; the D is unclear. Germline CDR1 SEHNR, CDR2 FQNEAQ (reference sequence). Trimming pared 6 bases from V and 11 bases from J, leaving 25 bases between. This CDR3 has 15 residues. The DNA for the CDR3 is TGTGCCAGCAGACCACCCCCGCGGTTAGGAGCGACTTACACCTTC. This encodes CASRPPPRLGATYTF.

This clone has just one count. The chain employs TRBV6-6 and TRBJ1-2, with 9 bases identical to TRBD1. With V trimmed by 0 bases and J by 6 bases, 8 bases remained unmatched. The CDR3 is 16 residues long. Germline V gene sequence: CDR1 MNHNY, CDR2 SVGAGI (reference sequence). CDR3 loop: CASSYSSGGTGNGYTF. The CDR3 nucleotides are TGTGCCAGCAGTTACTCTTCCGGCGGGACAGGGAATGGCTACACCTTC.

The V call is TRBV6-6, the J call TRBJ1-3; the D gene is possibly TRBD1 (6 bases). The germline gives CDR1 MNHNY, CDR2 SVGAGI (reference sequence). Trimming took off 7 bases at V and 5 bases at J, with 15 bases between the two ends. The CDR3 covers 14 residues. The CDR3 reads CASNLGGDRNTIYF. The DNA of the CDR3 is TGTGCCAGCAACTTGGGGGGGGACAGAAACACCATATATTTT.

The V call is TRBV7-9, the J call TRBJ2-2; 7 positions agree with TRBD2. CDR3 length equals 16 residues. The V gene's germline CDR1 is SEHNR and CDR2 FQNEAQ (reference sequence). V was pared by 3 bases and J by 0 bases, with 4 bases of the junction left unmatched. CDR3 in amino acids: CASSFYAGANTGELFF. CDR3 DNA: TGTGCCAGCAGCTTTTATGCGGGGGCGAACACCGGGGAGCTGTTTTTT.